This note documents a single T cell receptor (beta chain) sequence. Looked up from germline, CDR1 is SGHNT and CDR2 is YYREEE (reference sequence). V gave up 1 base and J gave up 5 bases; unmatched junction bases: 6. The CDR3 is made up of 15 amino acids. In the original analysis: How many nucleated cells were present was estimated from reference gene primer amplification. Profiling relied on immunoSEQ multiplex PCR, and the TCRdb table lists in-frame clones only, not all of them. V, J and clone size were drawn from that table, and D and trimming were deduced from the DNA. The sample includes about 150,000 clones, roughly nine tenths seen only once; the top ten take more than 2%. This entry belongs to a study of blood T cell repertoires in COVID-19. Turning to the study itself: COVID-19 samples from acute and convalescent phases originated in the United States, Italy and Spain. PBMCs, B-cell-depleted T cells, or T cells provided the cDNA or gDNA that made up the material.

This clonotype was sampled from a woman between 65 and 79 years old with acute or convalescent COVID-19. Sequencing was performed on peripheral blood. The rearrangement uses TRBV5-4 and TRBJ2-5; 9 bases line up with TRBD2. CDR3 region: CASSLPSGGMETQYF. The CDR3 region has the DNA TGTGCCAGCAGCTTGCCCAGCGGGGGGATGGAGACCCAGTACTTC.